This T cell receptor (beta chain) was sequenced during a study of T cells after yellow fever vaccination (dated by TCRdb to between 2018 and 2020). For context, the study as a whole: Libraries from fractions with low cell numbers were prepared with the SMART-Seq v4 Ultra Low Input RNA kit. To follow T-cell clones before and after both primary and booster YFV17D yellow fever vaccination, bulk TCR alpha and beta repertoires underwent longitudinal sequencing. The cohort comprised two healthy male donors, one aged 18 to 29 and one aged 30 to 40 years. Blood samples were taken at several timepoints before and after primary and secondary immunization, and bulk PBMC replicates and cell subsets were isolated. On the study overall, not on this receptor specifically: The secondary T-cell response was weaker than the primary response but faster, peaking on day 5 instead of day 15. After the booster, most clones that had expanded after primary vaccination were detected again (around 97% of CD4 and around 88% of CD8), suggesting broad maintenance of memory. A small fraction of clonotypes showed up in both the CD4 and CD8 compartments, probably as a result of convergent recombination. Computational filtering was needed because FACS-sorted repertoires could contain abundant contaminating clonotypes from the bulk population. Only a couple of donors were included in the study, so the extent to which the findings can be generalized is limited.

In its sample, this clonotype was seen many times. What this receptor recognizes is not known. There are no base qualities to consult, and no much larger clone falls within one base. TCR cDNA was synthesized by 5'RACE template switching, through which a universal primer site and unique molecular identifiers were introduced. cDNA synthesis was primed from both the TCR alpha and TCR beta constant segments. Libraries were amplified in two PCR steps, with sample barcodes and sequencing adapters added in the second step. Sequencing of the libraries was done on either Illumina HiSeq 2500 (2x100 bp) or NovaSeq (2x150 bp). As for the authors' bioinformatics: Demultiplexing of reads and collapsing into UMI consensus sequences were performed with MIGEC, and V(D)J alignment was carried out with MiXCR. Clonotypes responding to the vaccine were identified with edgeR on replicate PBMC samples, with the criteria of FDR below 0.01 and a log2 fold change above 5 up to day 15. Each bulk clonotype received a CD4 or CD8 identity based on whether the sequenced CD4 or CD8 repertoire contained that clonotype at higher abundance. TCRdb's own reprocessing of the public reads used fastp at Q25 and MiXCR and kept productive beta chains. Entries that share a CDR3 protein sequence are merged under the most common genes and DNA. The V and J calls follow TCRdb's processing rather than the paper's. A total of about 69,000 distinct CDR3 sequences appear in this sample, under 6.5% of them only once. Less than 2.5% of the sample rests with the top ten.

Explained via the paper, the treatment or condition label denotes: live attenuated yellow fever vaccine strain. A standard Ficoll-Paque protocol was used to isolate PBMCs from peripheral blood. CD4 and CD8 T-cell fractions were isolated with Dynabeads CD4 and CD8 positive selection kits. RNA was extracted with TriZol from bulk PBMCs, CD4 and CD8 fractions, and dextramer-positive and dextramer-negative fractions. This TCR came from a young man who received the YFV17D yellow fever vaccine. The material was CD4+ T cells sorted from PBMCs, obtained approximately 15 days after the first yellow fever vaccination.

The CDR3: CASSQDPQGLTEAFF. The DNA reads as follows: TGTGCCAGCAGCCAAGATCCGCAGGGGCTGACTGAAGCTTTCTTT. Recombination joined TRBV3-1 with TRBJ1-1, with TRBD1 perhaps the D gene, on 6 matching bases. At the junction V is shortened by 0 bases and J by 5 bases, with 13 bases in between. The CDR3, cysteine through phenylalanine, is 15 amino acids long. Only CDR3 DNA remains: 45 bases, in frame from the first base. CDR1 and CDR2, per the germline V gene (reference sequence), are LGHDT and YNNKEL.